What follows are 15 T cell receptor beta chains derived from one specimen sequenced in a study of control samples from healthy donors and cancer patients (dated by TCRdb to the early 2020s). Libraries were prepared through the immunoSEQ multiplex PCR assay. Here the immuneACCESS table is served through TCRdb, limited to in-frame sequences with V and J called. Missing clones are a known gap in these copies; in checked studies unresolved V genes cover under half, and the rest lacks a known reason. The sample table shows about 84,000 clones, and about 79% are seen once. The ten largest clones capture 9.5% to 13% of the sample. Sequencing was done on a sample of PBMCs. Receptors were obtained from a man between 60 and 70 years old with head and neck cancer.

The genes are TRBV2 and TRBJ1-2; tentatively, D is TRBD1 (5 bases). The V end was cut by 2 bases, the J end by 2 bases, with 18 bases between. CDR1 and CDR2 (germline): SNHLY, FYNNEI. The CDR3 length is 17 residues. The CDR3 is CASSESDSRQGNYGYTF. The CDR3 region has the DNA TGTGCCAGCAGTGAAAGTGACAGCCGGCAAGGGAACTATGGCTACACCTTC.

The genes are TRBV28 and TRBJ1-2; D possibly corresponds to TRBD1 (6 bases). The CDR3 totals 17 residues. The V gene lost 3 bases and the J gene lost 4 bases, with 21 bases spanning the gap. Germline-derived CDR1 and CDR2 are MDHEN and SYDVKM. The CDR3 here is CASSLAPYRDRGYGYTF. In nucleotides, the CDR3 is TGTGCCAGCAGTTTGGCCCCTTACAGGGATCGCGGCTATGGCTACACCTTC.

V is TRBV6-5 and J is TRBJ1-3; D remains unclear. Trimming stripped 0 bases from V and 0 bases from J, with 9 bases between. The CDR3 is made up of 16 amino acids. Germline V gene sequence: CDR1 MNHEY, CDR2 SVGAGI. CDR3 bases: TGTGCCAGCAGTTACTCGTTACCGCGCTCTGGAAACACCATATATTTT. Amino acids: CASSYSLPRSGNTIYF.

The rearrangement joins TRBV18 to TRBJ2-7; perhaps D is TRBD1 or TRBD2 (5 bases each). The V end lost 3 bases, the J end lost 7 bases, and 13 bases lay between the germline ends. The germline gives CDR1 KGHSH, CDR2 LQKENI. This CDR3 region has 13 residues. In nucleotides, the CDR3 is TGTGCCAGCTCACCGGGGGTTAATGCGGAGCAGTACTTC. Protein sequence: CASSPGVNAEQYF.

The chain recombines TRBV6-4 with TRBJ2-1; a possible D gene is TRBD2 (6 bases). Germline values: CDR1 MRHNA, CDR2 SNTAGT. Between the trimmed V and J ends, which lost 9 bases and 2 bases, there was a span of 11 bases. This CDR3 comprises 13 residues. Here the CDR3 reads CARSSGTYNEQFF. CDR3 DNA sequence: TGTGCCAGGAGTAGCGGAACCTACAATGAGCAGTTCTTC.

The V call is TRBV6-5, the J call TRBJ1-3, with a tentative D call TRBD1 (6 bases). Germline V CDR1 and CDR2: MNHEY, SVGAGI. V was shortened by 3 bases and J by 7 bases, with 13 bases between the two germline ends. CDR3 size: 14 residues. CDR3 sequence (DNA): TGTGCCAGCAGTTATGGGGGGACACGTAACACCATATATTTT. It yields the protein CASSYGGTRNTIYF.

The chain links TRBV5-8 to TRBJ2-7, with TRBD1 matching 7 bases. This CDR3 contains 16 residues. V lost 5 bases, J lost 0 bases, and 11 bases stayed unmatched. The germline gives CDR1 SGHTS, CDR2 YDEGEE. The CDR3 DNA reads TGTGCCAGCAGTCTAGGAACGGACAGGTACTCCTACGAGCAGTACTTC. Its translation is CASSLGTDRYSYEQYF.

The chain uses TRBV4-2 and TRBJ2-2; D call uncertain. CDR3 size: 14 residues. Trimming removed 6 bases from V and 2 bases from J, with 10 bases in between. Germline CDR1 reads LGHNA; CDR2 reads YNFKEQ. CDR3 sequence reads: CASRTVPNTGELFF. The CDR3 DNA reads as TGTGCCAGCAGGACTGTACCAAACACCGGGGAGCTGTTTTTT.

The CDR3 sequence is CASRTLYSGRPDTDTQYF. Here the CDR3 DNA reads TGTGCCAGCAGAACCCTTTATTCCGGGAGGCCTGACACAGATACGCAGTATTTT. The chain uses TRBV27 and TRBJ2-3; 7 nucleotides align to TRBD2. The germline gives CDR1 MNHEY, CDR2 SMNVEV (reference sequence). V was clipped by 6 bases and J by 2 bases; unmatched bases: 17. The CDR3 runs to 18 residues.

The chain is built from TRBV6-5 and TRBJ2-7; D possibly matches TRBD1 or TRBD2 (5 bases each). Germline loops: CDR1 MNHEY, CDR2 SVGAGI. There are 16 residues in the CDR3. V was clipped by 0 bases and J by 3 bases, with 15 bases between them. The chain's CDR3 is CASSYSGTSGFYEQYF. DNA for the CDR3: TGTGCCAGCAGTTACTCAGGGACCAGCGGATTCTACGAGCAGTACTTC.

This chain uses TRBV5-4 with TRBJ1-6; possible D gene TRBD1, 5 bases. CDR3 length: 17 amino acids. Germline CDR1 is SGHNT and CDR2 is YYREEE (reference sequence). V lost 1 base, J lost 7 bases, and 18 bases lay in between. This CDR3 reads CASSLFGTGGRNSPLHF. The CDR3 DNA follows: TGTGCCAGCAGCTTGTTTGGGACTGGGGGGAGAAATTCACCCCTCCACTTT. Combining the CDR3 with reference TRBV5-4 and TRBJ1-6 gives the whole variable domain ETGVTQSPTHLIKTRGQQVTLRCSSQSGHNTVSWYQQALGQGPQFIFQYYREEENGRGNFPPRFSGLQFPNYSSELNVNALELDDSALYLCASSLFGTGGRNSPLHFGNGTRLTVT.

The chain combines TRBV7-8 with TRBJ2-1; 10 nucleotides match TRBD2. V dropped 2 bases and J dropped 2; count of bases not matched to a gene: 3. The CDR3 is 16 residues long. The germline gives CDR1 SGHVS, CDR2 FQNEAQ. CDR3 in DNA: TGTGCCAGCAGCTTAAGTCTAGCGGGAGCCTACAATGAGCAGTTCTTC. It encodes CASSLSLAGAYNEQFF.

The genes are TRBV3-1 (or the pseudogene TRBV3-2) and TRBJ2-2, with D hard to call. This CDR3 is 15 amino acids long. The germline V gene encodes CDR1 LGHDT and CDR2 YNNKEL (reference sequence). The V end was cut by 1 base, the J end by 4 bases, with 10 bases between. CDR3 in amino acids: CASSQGRSLTGELFF. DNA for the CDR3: TGTGCCAGCAGCCAAGGGCGGTCCCTCACCGGGGAGCTGTTTTTT.

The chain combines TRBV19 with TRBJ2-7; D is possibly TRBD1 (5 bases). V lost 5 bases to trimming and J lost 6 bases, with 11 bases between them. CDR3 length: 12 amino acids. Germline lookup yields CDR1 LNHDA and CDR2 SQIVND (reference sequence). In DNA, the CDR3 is TGTGCCAGTAGTTTGGACATAGGCGAGCAGTACTTC. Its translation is CASSLDIGEQYF.

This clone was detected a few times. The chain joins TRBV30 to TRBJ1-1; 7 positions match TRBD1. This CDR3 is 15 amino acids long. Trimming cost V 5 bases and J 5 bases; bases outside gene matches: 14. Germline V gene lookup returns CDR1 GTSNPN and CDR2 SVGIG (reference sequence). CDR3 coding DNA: TGTGCCTGGGGTGGGACAGCGAACAGGAGGACTGAAGCTTTCTTT. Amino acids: CAWGGTANRRTEAFF.